Following are 22 T cell receptor beta chains from one sample sequenced in a study of technical replicates of blood from several donors. TCRdb keeps only in-frame clones here, not all; method: immunoSEQ multiplex PCR. This repertoire shows approximately 76,000 clones, roughly 91% found once; its top ten account for 0.2% to 0.25%. The sample comprised T cells isolated from PBMCs. These receptors were obtained from a human donor in good health.

This chain uses TRBV7-9 with TRBJ2-7; 8 positions agree with TRBD1. V was pared by 5 bases and J by 6 bases, with 18 bases of the junction left unmatched. The CDR3 length is 17 residues. Per the germline V gene, CDR1 is SEHNR and CDR2 is FQNEAQ (reference sequence). CDR3 residues: CASSDRFRGQELREQYF. The CDR3 coding sequence is TGTGCCAGCAGCGACCGATTCCGGGGACAGGAGTTGCGCGAGCAGTACTTC.

This chain uses TRBV15 with TRBJ1-2; 9 nucleotides match TRBD1. The CDR3 runs to 13 residues. The germline V gene encodes CDR1 LNHNV and CDR2 YYDKDF (reference sequence). V lost 8 bases, J lost 2 bases, and 3 bases stayed unmatched. CDR3 in amino acids: CATFGTGNYGYTF. The DNA of the CDR3 is TGTGCCACCTTCGGGACAGGGAACTATGGCTACACCTTC.

The chain carries TRBV5-1 and TRBJ2-5, with D tentatively TRBD2 (6 bases). The germline V gene has CDR1 SGHRS and CDR2 YFSETQ. This CDR3 is built from 15 residues. The V end was cut by 3 bases, the J end by 5 bases, with 17 bases between. The CDR3 bases are TGCGCCAGCAGCTATTCGTGGGGGGAAGGGGAGACCCAGTACTTC. Protein: CASSYSWGEGETQYF. Supplemented by reference TRBV5-1 and TRBJ2-5, the full variable domain reads KAGVTQTPRYLIKTRGQQVTLSCSPISGHRSVSWYQQTPGQGLQFLFEYFSETQRNKGNFPGRFSGRQFSNSRSEMNVSTLELGDSALYLCASSYSWGEGETQYFGPGTRLLVL.

The gene calls are TRBV27 and TRBJ2-5; 7 nucleotides match TRBD2. The CDR3 is 17 amino acids. Germline values: CDR1 MNHEY, CDR2 SMNVEV (reference sequence). The V gene end was trimmed by 3 bases and the J gene end by 9 bases; junction bases not matched to a gene: 19. The CDR3 spells CASSFLWDYNKERAQYF. The CDR3 DNA reads TGTGCCAGCAGTTTCCTCTGGGACTATAATAAGGAGAGGGCCCAGTACTTC.

This clone was recorded only once. The V gene is TRBV29-1, the J gene TRBJ2-1; 7 nucleotides align to TRBD1. V lost 6 bases to trimming and J lost 9 bases; unmatched junction nucleotides: 11. The CDR3 has 13 amino acids. Germline assignment: CDR1 SQVTM and CDR2 ANQGSEA. This CDR3 reads CSVVVTGRGEQFF. Here the CDR3 DNA reads TGCAGCGTCGTAGTGACAGGGAGAGGTGAGCAGTTCTTC.

Details on this clone: A read error may account for a junction end that differs from germline. The V and J genes are TRBV30 and TRBJ1-3, with TRBD1 matching 8 bases. From germline, CDR1 is GTSNPN and CDR2 SVGIG (reference sequence). This CDR3 region has 16 residues. CDR3 sequence (DNA): TGCCCCCCCCAGGGGGCTTCCACCATCTCTGGAAACACCATATATTTT. This encodes CPPQGASTISGNTIYF.

The table lists this clone with a count of one. The chain joins TRBV2 to TRBJ1-4; weak D call: TRBD1 (6 bases). This CDR3 contains 15 residues. CDR1 and CDR2 (germline): SNHLY, FYNNEI. V shed 6 bases and J shed 2 bases, with 13 bases lying between them. The CDR3 here is CASRATGGTNEKLFF. CDR3 bases: TGTGCCAGCAGGGCCACTGGGGGCACTAATGAAAAACTGTTTTTT.

The V call is TRBV28, the J call TRBJ1-4; 7 nucleotides match TRBD1. Trimming cost V 7 bases and J 5 bases; bases outside gene matches: 16. The length of the CDR3 is 17 residues. The V gene's germline CDR1 is MDHEN and CDR2 SYDVKM. CDR3 sequence (DNA): TGTGCCAGCATGCCTTACCCCTCGGCAGGGGGAAATGAAAAACTGTTTTTT. Protein: CASMPYPSAGGNEKLFF.

This clone has only a few counts. V usage is TRBV19 and J usage is TRBJ1-1, with 7 bases identical to TRBD1. Germline CDR1 and CDR2: LNHDA and SQIVND (reference sequence). The trim removed 7 bases at V and 1 base at J, leaving 9 bases unmatched. The CDR3 is 15 residues long. The CDR3 DNA reads TGTGCCAGTACCCCTTCAGGGGGATGGAACACTGAAGCTTTCTTT. Protein: CASTPSGGWNTEAFF.

The J gene is TRBJ2-5, the V gene TRBV6-6; D unclear. Trimming left V 6 bases short and J 5 bases short, with 7 bases between. Germline CDR1 and CDR2: MNHNY and SVGAGI (reference sequence). This CDR3 spans 11 amino acids. CDR3 residues: CASSREETQYF. The CDR3 nucleotides read TGTGCCAGCAGCCGAGAGGAGACCCAGTACTTC.

This rearrangement joins TRBV4-2 to TRBJ2-1; 10 nucleotides match TRBD2. The CDR3 has 16 residues. The germline gives CDR1 LGHNA, CDR2 YNFKEQ. Germline trimming cut 2 bases from V and 2 bases from J; bases unmatched to any gene: 3. CDR3 region: CASSQPSGRTYNEQFF. In nucleotides, the CDR3 is TGTGCCAGCAGCCAACCTAGCGGGAGAACCTACAATGAGCAGTTCTTC.

The chain links TRBV11-3 to TRBJ2-1; TRBD2 matches at 10 bases. The CDR3 runs to 19 residues. The ends lost 1 base at V and 14 bases at J; junction bases unmatched: 23. Germline V gives CDR1 SGHNT, CDR2 YENEEA. The CDR3 nucleotides read TGTGCCAGCAGCTTAGTTTCCGCGGTTCTAGCGGGGGCCGATAGGAATGAGTTCTTC. Translated: CASSLVSAVLAGADRNEFF. Together with reference TRBV11-3 and TRBJ2-1, the CDR3 gives the full variable domain: EAGVVQSPRYKIIEKKQPVAFWCNPISGHNTLYWYLQNLGQGPELLIRYENEEAVDDSQLPKDRFSAERLKGVDSTLKIQPAELGDSAVYLCASSLVSAVLAGADRNEFFGPGTRLTVL.

This rearrangement joins TRBV7-3 to TRBJ1-6; 7 positions agree with TRBD1. Trimming at V came to 2 bases and at J to 5 bases, leaving 6 bases not matched to a gene. Germline CDR1 SGHTA, CDR2 FQGTGA. CDR3 length: 16 residues. The CDR3 DNA sequence: TGTGCCAGCAGCTTAGCCGGGACAGAAAATAATTCACCCCTCCACTTT. Its protein is CASSLAGTENNSPLHF.

This chain links TRBV7-9 with TRBJ2-7, with D possibly matching TRBD2 (5 bases). Deletions cut 6 bases from V and 2 bases from J, with 11 bases between. The germline V gene encodes CDR1 SEHNR and CDR2 FQNEAQ (reference sequence). The CDR3 loop spans 13 amino acids. The CDR3 protein is CASSSDFPYEQYF. In DNA, the CDR3 is TGTGCCAGCAGTTCGGACTTTCCCTACGAGCAGTACTTC. The variable domain in full, completed from reference TRBV7-9 and TRBJ2-7, reads DTGVSQNPRHKITKRGQNVTFRCDPISEHNRLYWYRQTLGQGPEFLTYFQNEAQLEKSRLLSDRFSAERPKGSFSTLEIQRTEQGDSAMYLCASSSDFPYEQYFGPGTRLTVT.

This chain uses TRBV5-1 with TRBJ1-2; TRBD1 aligns across 7 bases. The junction had 3 bases not matched to a gene; V was cut back by 4 bases and J by 6 bases. This CDR3 contains 12 residues. CDR1 and CDR2 from the germline V gene are SGHRS and YFSETQ. The chain's CDR3 is CASSTGEDGYTF. The CDR3 nucleotides read TGCGCCAGCAGCACAGGGGAGGATGGCTACACCTTC.

The CDR3 DNA is TGTGCCAGCAGCTTAGTACAGAATCAGCCCCAGCATTTT. This gives the protein CASSLVQNQPQHF. The genes are TRBV11-2 and TRBJ1-5; no clear D gene. CDR1 SGHAT and CDR2 FQNNGV come from the germline V gene. The CDR3 sequence is 13 residues long. With 1 base removed from V and 4 bases from J, the gap between germline ends came to 5 bases.

This chain joins TRBV7-2 and TRBJ2-4, with D perhaps TRBD1 (6 bases). Per the germline V gene, CDR1 is SGHTA and CDR2 is FQGNSA. The CDR3 sequence is 15 residues long. The ends were cut back, 4 bases at V and 1 base at J, with 11 bases in the middle. The CDR3 region has the DNA TGTGCCAGCAGCTACGAAACAGGGGCCAAAAACATTCAGTACTTC. It yields the protein CASSYETGAKNIQYF.

The chain joins TRBV15 to TRBJ1-1; a weak D match, TRBD1 (5 bases). The CDR3 consists of 13 residues. Germline V gene lookup returns CDR1 LNHNV and CDR2 YYDKDF (reference sequence). The V end lost 0 bases, the J end lost 3 bases, and 5 bases lay between the germline ends. The CDR3 nucleotides are TGTGCCACCAGCAGAGAAGGGGACACTGAAGCTTTCTTT. Its protein is CATSREGDTEAFF. The entire variable domain, with the rest obtained from reference TRBV15 and TRBJ1-1, is as follows: DAMVIQNPRYQVTQFGKPVTLSCSQTLNHNVMYWYQQKSSQAPKLLFHYYDKDFNNEADTPDNFQSRRPNTSFCFLDIRSPGLGDTAMYLCATSREGDTEAFFGQGTRLTVV.

V gene TRBV7-9 combines with J gene TRBJ2-2; D possibly corresponds to TRBD2 (5 bases). V dropped 1 base and J dropped 2 bases, with 11 bases sitting between them. The CDR3 has 16 residues. Germline V CDR1 and CDR2: SEHNR, FQNEAQ (reference sequence). For the CDR3, the DNA is TGTGCCAGCAGCTTAGTGCGGGCTCTTAACACCGGGGAGCTGTTTTTT. This gives the protein CASSLVRALNTGELFF.

This chain connects TRBV5-1 to TRBJ1-2; possible D gene TRBD1, 6 bases. CDR3 length: 14 amino acids. Germline CDR1 is SGHRS and CDR2 is YFSETQ. V lost 4 bases and J 0 bases, leaving 10 bases between the germline ends. Here the CDR3 DNA reads TGCGCCAGCAGCCCAGGGGCTTCTAACTATGGCTACACCTTC. It yields the protein CASSPGASNYGYTF.

CDR3 DNA sequence: TGTGCCAGCAGTGCCGGGACAGGGAGCAATCAGCCCCAGCATTTT. Protein: CASSAGTGSNQPQHF. The chain combines TRBV6-5 with TRBJ1-5; TRBD1 matches at 9 bases. V lost 5 bases and J lost 1; bases outside the gene matches: 3. Germline lookup yields CDR1 MNHEY and CDR2 SVGAGI. The CDR3 loop spans 15 amino acids.

The chain joins TRBV10-1 to TRBJ2-3, with 7 bases lining up with TRBD1. V trimming: 3 bases; J trimming: 2 bases; junction bases outside the gene matches: 5. The CDR3 extends over 15 amino acids. Germline CDR1 WNHNN, CDR2 SYGVQD (reference sequence). The CDR3 spells CASSEVQGFTDTQYF. The CDR3 DNA sequence: TGCGCCAGCAGTGAAGTACAGGGGTTCACAGATACGCAGTATTTT.